The 24 T cell receptor beta chains listed next were all sequenced from one sample in a study of blood T cell repertoires in COVID-19. Profiling relied on immunoSEQ multiplex PCR, and the TCRdb table lists in-frame clones only, not all of them. The repertoire holds fewer than 300,000 clones, with 65% to 90% as singletons. The sample taken for sequencing was peripheral blood. The receptor set was obtained from a man aged 45 to 65 with active or convalescent COVID-19.

V usage is TRBV10-3 and J usage is TRBJ1-1, with D possibly matching TRBD1 (5 bases). Trimming pared 8 bases from V and 4 bases from J, leaving 14 bases between. This CDR3 has 13 residues. From germline, CDR1 is ENHRY and CDR2 SYGVKD. The CDR3 spells CAIRGEGTTEAFF. DNA for the CDR3: TGTGCCATCCGGGGGGAGGGGACCACTGAAGCTTTCTTT.

Comment on this clone: Distinct nucleotide sequences in the sample also encode this CDR3. The V call is TRBV28, the J call TRBJ2-1; perhaps TRBD2 as D (7 bases). The CDR3 loop spans 14 amino acids. CDR1 is MDHEN, CDR2 SYDVKM, per germline. V was trimmed by 3 bases and J by 10 bases, leaving 16 bases between them. The CDR3, as DNA: TGTGCCAGCAGTTTCGGGGGGCAGGGAAGGGAGCAGTTCTTC. Its protein is CASSFGGQGREQFF.

In DNA form, the CDR3 reads TGTGCCAGCAGCCCAGGATCGGCTAGCGGGAATAGCAATGAGCAGTTCTTC. Amino acids: CASSPGSASGNSNEQFF. This chain connects TRBV4-2 to TRBJ2-1; 9 bases are shared with TRBD2. Germline V gene data show CDR1 as LGHNA and CDR2 as YNFKEQ. This CDR3 spans 17 amino acids. The V and J ends lost 4 bases and 6 bases, in that order; junction bases with no gene match: 13.

The rearrangement joins TRBV7-8 to TRBJ2-7; 11 bases match TRBD2. Germline V CDR1 and CDR2: SGHVS, FQNEAQ. The CDR3 consists of 18 residues. V lost 4 bases and J lost 2; bases outside the gene matches: 13. The CDR3 loop is CASSWASGRTSIAYEQYF. Here the CDR3 DNA reads TGTGCCAGCAGCTGGGCTAGCGGGAGGACCTCTATTGCCTACGAGCAGTACTTC.

This clone appeared once. V usage is TRBV7-2 and J usage is TRBJ2-1; D gene unclear. V dropped 3 bases and J dropped 5 bases, with 8 bases sitting between them. Germline V gives CDR1 SGHTA, CDR2 FQGNSA. This CDR3 region has 13 residues. CDR3 region: CASSFSRNNEQFF. The CDR3 nucleotides read TGTGCCAGCAGCTTCAGTCGTAACAATGAGCAGTTCTTC.

The chain is built from TRBV4-1 and TRBJ1-2; D is perhaps TRBD1 (5 bases). Germline CDR1 is MGHRA and CDR2 is YSYEKL. V was trimmed by 0 bases and J by 3 bases, leaving 20 bases between them. This CDR3 region has 18 residues. The CDR3 here is CASSQDRGGAGDYYGYTF. The CDR3 bases are TGCGCCAGCAGCCAAGATAGGGGAGGGGCAGGAGATTACTATGGCTACACCTTC.

V is TRBV5-1 and J is TRBJ1-2, with 8 bases fitting TRBD1. Trimming cost V 4 bases and J 1 base; bases outside gene matches: 6. The CDR3 loop spans 15 amino acids. Germline loops: CDR1 SGHRS, CDR2 YFSETQ. Here the CDR3 reads CASSPVTGVNYGYTF. The CDR3 coding sequence is TGCGCCAGCAGCCCAGTGACAGGGGTTAACTATGGCTACACCTTC.

This chain uses TRBV6-5 with TRBJ2-1, with 14 bases lining up with TRBD2. There are 15 residues in the CDR3. V shed 6 bases, J shed 10 bases, and the junction held 8 bases outside the gene matches. CDR1 and CDR2 from the germline V gene are MNHEY and SVGAGI. The CDR3 protein is CASRATSGRAEEQFF. The CDR3 DNA sequence: TGTGCCAGCAGGGCGACTAGCGGGAGGGCCGAAGAGCAGTTCTTC.

V usage is TRBV20-1 and J usage is TRBJ1-5, with 9 positions matching TRBD1. This CDR3 is 15 amino acids long. V dropped 6 bases and J dropped 6; count of bases not matched to a gene: 12. The germline gives CDR1 DFQATT, CDR2 SNEGSKA (reference sequence). CDR3 amino acids: CSASPGTGTGQPQHF. The CDR3, as DNA: TGCAGTGCCAGTCCCGGGACAGGGACGGGTCAGCCCCAGCATTTT.

The rearrangement uses TRBV5-1 and TRBJ2-5; tentative D call: TRBD1 (5 bases). CDR3 size: 16 residues. With 1 base removed from V and 4 bases from J, the gap between germline ends came to 17 bases. Germline V lookup: CDR1 SGHRS, CDR2 YFSETQ. Written as DNA, the CDR3 is TGCGCCAGCAGCTTGCAGGGTCTTGCTTCCGGAGAGACCCAGTACTTC. Translating gives CASSLQGLASGETQYF. Together with reference TRBV5-1 and TRBJ2-5, the CDR3 gives the full variable domain: KAGVTQTPRYLIKTRGQQVTLSCSPISGHRSVSWYQQTPGQGLQFLFEYFSETQRNKGNFPGRFSGRQFSNSRSEMNVSTLELGDSALYLCASSLQGLASGETQYFGPGTRLLVL.

The J gene is TRBJ1-3, the V gene TRBV19; TRBD1 aligns across 7 bases. Looked up from germline, CDR1 is LNHDA and CDR2 is SQIVND (reference sequence). This CDR3 region has 15 residues. Losses at the gene ends were 8 bases for V and 1 base for J; bases not matched to a gene: 8. As DNA, the CDR3 is TGTGCCAGTGGCCGGGAGGGGGCGTCTGGAAACACCATATATTTT. Translation gives CASGREGASGNTIYF.

The V call is TRBV14, the J call TRBJ2-3; a possible D gene is TRBD2 (6 bases). Trimming took off 5 bases at V and 6 bases at J, with 21 bases between the two ends. The CDR3 consists of 16 residues. Germline V gives CDR1 SGHDN, CDR2 FVKESK. Written as DNA, the CDR3 is TGTGCCAGCAGCTACGGGAGTTGGCTTGGGACGGATACGCAGTATTTT. It is translated as CASSYGSWLGTDTQYF. The full variable domain, with the rest looked up from reference TRBV14 and TRBJ2-3, is EAGVTQFPSHSVIEKGQTVTLRCDPISGHDNLYWYRRVMGKEIKFLLHFVKESKQDESGMPNNRFLAERTGGTYSTLKVQPAELEDSGVYFCASSYGSWLGTDTQYFGPGTRLTVL.

This clone was detected only once. This chain uses TRBV15 with TRBJ2-7, with 7 bases matching TRBD2. After removal of 0 bases from V and 5 bases from J, the junction contained 7 bases not matched to a gene. Looked up from germline, CDR1 is LNHNV and CDR2 is YYDKDF (reference sequence). This CDR3 is built from 15 residues. The CDR3: CATSRDQAGVDEQYF. The CDR3 coding sequence is TGTGCCACCAGCAGAGATCAGGCGGGAGTAGACGAGCAGTACTTC.

V is TRBV5-5 and J is TRBJ2-7; tentatively, D is TRBD1 (5 bases). This CDR3 contains 14 residues. Germline values: CDR1 SGHKS, CDR2 YYEKEE (reference sequence). V lost 0 bases, J lost 2 bases, and 9 bases lay in between. This CDR3 is CASSLDRRAYEQYF. The CDR3, as DNA: TGTGCCAGCAGCTTGGACAGGCGAGCCTACGAGCAGTACTTC.

The chain has TRBV27 and TRBJ2-3; 12 nucleotides agree with TRBD2. Germline CDR1 MNHEY, CDR2 SMNVEV (reference sequence). Trimming cost V 4 bases and J 5 bases; bases outside gene matches: 7. The CDR3 extends over 16 amino acids. CDR3 protein: CASSSETSGRGDTQYF. CDR3 coding DNA: TGTGCCAGCAGTTCTGAGACTAGCGGGAGAGGAGATACGCAGTATTTT.

This rearrangement joins TRBV11-2 to TRBJ2-7; tentative D call: TRBD2 (6 bases). Per germline, CDR1 SGHAT and CDR2 FQNNGV. V was clipped by 6 bases and J by 0 bases, with 15 bases between them. The CDR3 length is 15 residues. CDR3 region: CASRHQEGNSYEQYF. The CDR3 DNA is TGTGCCAGCAGGCACCAGGAGGGTAACTCCTACGAGCAGTACTTC.

This clone was counted between two and nine times. The CDR3 protein is CASIGREIFEKLFF. CDR3 nucleotide sequence: TGTGCCAGCATAGGGCGGGAAATTTTTGAAAAACTGTTTTTT. V gene TRBV2 combines with J gene TRBJ1-4; D not certain. Germline values: CDR1 SNHLY, CDR2 FYNNEI. V shed 7 bases and J shed 7 bases, with 16 bases lying between them. The CDR3 covers 14 residues.

The chain has TRBV28 and TRBJ1-2, with 8 positions matching TRBD1. Germline values: CDR1 MDHEN, CDR2 SYDVKM. This CDR3 comprises 15 residues. The trim removed 7 bases at V and 7 bases at J, leaving 14 bases unmatched. The CDR3 sequence: CASITDLFDRGGYTF. CDR3 bases: TGTGCCAGCATTACCGATCTTTTCGACAGGGGTGGCTACACCTTC.

The sample holds a few counts of this clone. The J gene is TRBJ1-3, the V gene TRBV25-1; no clear D. The germline V and J ends were trimmed by 6 bases and 0 bases, with 6 bases remaining between them. Germline V gene data show CDR1 as MGHDK and CDR2 as SYGVNS. The CDR3 has 13 residues. The CDR3 is CASSRYSGNTIYF. Written as DNA, the CDR3 is TGTGCCAGCAGCCGCTACTCTGGAAACACCATATATTTT. Drawing the rest from reference TRBV25-1 and TRBJ1-3, the complete variable domain is EADIYQTPRYLVIGTGKKITLECSQTMGHDKMYWYQQDPGMELHLIHYSYGVNSTEKGDLSSESTVSRIRTEHFPLTLESARPSHTSQYLCASSRYSGNTIYFGEGSWLTVV.

V is TRBV16 and J is TRBJ2-7, with D tentatively TRBD1 (5 bases). The CDR3 is made up of 18 amino acids. V was shortened by 2 bases and J by 1 base, with 21 bases between the two germline ends. Looked up from germline, CDR1 is KGHSY and CDR2 is FQNENV. CDR3 sequence reads: CASSQSLFTGDRSYEQYF. Here the CDR3 DNA reads TGTGCCAGCAGCCAAAGTCTTTTTACAGGTGACCGATCCTACGAGCAGTACTTC.

This clone has just a few counts. The gene calls are TRBV19 and TRBJ2-1; TRBD1 matches 10 bases. CDR3 length: 19 amino acids. Trimming cost V 0 bases and J 5 bases; bases outside gene matches: 13. The germline V gene has CDR1 LNHDA and CDR2 SQIVND (reference sequence). The CDR3 spells CASSIESPSTGGADNEQFF. The CDR3 DNA reads TGTGCCAGTAGTATAGAGTCCCCCTCGACAGGGGGCGCGGACAATGAGCAGTTCTTC.

The chain employs TRBV28 and TRBJ2-7; 7 nucleotides agree with TRBD2. Germline values: CDR1 MDHEN, CDR2 SYDVKM. The CDR3 runs 15 residues. V lost 7 bases to trimming and J lost 1 base; unmatched junction nucleotides: 10. CDR3 protein: CASTRGSSGSYEQYF. CDR3 sequence (DNA): TGTGCCAGCACCCGCGGGAGTAGCGGTTCCTACGAGCAGTACTTC.

The gene calls are TRBV27 and TRBJ2-6; no clear D gene. CDR1 MNHEY and CDR2 SMNVEV come from the germline V gene (reference sequence). The CDR3 sequence is 13 residues long. The ends were cut back, 6 bases at V and 0 bases at J, with 3 bases in the middle. CDR3 loop: CASRASGANVLTF. CDR3 coding DNA: TGTGCCAGCAGGGCCTCTGGGGCCAACGTCCTGACTTTC.

The chain couples TRBV5-1 to TRBJ1-4; the D gene is possibly TRBD1 (5 bases). Germline CDR1 reads SGHRS; CDR2 reads YFSETQ. The CDR3 length is 19 residues. V shed 5 bases and J shed 9 bases, with 32 bases lying between them. The CDR3 protein is CASSSRSGGFLPESKKLFF. CDR3 sequence (DNA): TGCGCCAGCAGTAGTCGGAGCGGGGGGTTCCTTCCGGAGTCGAAAAAACTGTTTTTT.